Presented here are 12 T cell receptor beta chains from one specimen sequenced in a study of glioma-infiltrating T cells. Amplification of TCR alpha and beta CDR3 regions from RNA used iRepertoire nested multiplex PCR. One entry per CDR3 protein results from TCRdb running MiXCR on the multiplex PCR reads. The profile shows approximately 140,000 distinct CDR3 sequences, under 30% of them singletons. What was sequenced was glioma tissue, nonneoplastic brain tissue, or PBMCs (not recorded which). The receptor set was obtained from a human donor with low-grade glioma or glioblastoma, undergoing nonglioma brain surgery, or in good health (not recorded which).

The chain employs TRBV5-1 and TRBJ2-5; perhaps TRBD2 as D (6 bases). Germline CDR1 reads SGHRS; CDR2 reads YFSETQ. This CDR3 has 14 residues. V lost 4 bases to trimming and J lost 5 bases, with 15 bases between them. CDR3 protein: CASSPGTATETQYF. For the CDR3, the DNA is TGCGCCAGCAGCCCCGGGACTGCGACGGAGACCCAGTACTTC.

By sample share, this clonotype is medium-sized (0.01 to 0.1%). The chain uses TRBV2 and TRBJ2-7, with D perhaps being TRBD1 or TRBD2 (5 bases each). This CDR3 region has 13 residues. Germline-derived CDR1 and CDR2 are SNHLY and FYNNEI. Trimming left V 8 bases short and J 0 bases short, with 11 bases between. CDR3 sequence reads: CASGRDGSYEQYV. The CDR3 DNA reads TGTGCCAGCGGTCGGGACGGCTCCTACGAGCAGTACGTC.

The CDR3 loop reads CASSLAGVRTEAFF. As DNA, the CDR3 is TGTGCCAGCAGCCTCGCAGGTGTTCGGACCGAAGCTTTCTTT. V usage is TRBV7-9 and J usage is TRBJ1-1, with D hard to call. Trimming took off 5 bases at V and 8 bases at J, with 18 bases between the two ends. This CDR3 comprises 14 residues. Germline V CDR1 and CDR2: SEHNR, FQNEAQ (reference sequence). The full variable domain, rest sourced from reference TRBV7-9 and TRBJ1-1, is DTGVSQNPRHKITKRGQNVTFRCDPISEHNRLYWYRQTLGQGPEFLTYFQNEAQLEKSRLLSDRFSAERPKGSFSTLEIQRTEQGDSAMYLCASSLAGVRTEAFFGQGTRLTVV.

This clonotype was counted ten times or more. V usage is TRBV24-1 and J usage is TRBJ1-1; possible D gene TRBD1, 5 bases. V lost 4 bases, J lost 11 bases, and 13 bases lay in between. Germline assignment: CDR1 KGHDR and CDR2 SFDVKD. The CDR3 sequence is 12 residues long. This chain's CDR3 is CATSEGSGDAFF. The CDR3 coding sequence is TGTGCCACCAGTGAGGGATCCGGGGACGCTTTCTTT.

CDR3 loop: CASSPQYNEQFF. CDR3 bases: TGTGCCAGCTCACCACAGTACAATGAGCAGTTCTTC. The V call is TRBV18, the J call TRBJ2-1; D uncertain. CDR1 is KGHSH, CDR2 LQKENI, per germline. The CDR3 totals 12 residues. The V end was cut by 1 base, the J end by 4 bases, with 2 bases between.

This clonotype was detected a few times. The V gene is TRBV7-2, the J gene TRBJ2-7; D is uncertain. This CDR3 has 13 amino acids. V lost 3 bases and J lost 0, with 6 bases in between. Looked up from germline, CDR1 is SGHTA and CDR2 is FQGNSA. This CDR3 reads CASSFGNSYEQYV. The DNA for the CDR3 is TGTGCCAGCAGCTTTGGGAACTCCTACGAGCAGTACGTC.

V is TRBV6-1 and J is TRBJ2-3; no reliable D call. From germline, CDR1 is MNHNS and CDR2 SASEGT. The CDR3 covers 13 residues. V gave up 5 bases and J gave up 4 bases, with 10 bases separating them. Written as DNA, the CDR3 is TGTGCCAGCAGTCCACTTAGTGCAGATACGCAGTATTTT. Protein product: CASSPLSADTQYF.

This clonotype was observed a few times. The chain uses TRBV7-3 and TRBJ2-2, with TRBD1 identical over 7 bases. The CDR3 sequence is 15 residues long. CDR1 is SGHTA, CDR2 FQGTGA, per germline. Germline trimming cut 5 bases from V and 3 bases from J; bases unmatched to any gene: 6. Written as DNA, the CDR3 is TGTGCCAGCAGCCTCAGACAGGGCCACACCGGGGAGCTGTTTTTT. Its protein is CASSLRQGHTGELFF.

This clonotype was detected only a few times. V and J are TRBV7-8 and TRBJ2-3, with 7 bases fitting TRBD2. CDR1 is SGHVS, CDR2 FQNEAQ, per germline. This CDR3 comprises 16 residues. With 5 bases clipped from V and 1 base from J, the junction kept 9 bases outside the gene matches. Here the CDR3 reads CASSIRGGSGTDTQYF. The CDR3, as DNA: TGTGCCAGCAGCATAAGGGGAGGGAGTGGCACAGATACGCAGTATTTT.

V is TRBV20-1 and J is TRBJ1-2; D unclear. The V and J ends lost 2 bases and 6 bases respectively, with 31 bases between them. Germline CDR1 DFQATT, CDR2 SNEGSKA (reference sequence). The CDR3 loop spans 19 amino acids. Here the CDR3 reads CSARLALNLQPQAIHGYTF. In nucleotides, the CDR3 is TGCAGTGCTAGACTTGCCTTAAATTTACAGCCCCAGGCGATCCATGGCTACACCTTC.

The chain has TRBV20-1 and TRBJ1-4; D is undetermined. The CDR3 length is 13 residues. Trimming took off 6 bases at V and 5 bases at J, with 13 bases between the two ends. CDR1 and CDR2 from the germline V gene are DFQATT and SNEGSKA (reference sequence). CDR3 sequence: CSAPKDLNEKLFF. In DNA, the CDR3 is TGCAGTGCCCCCAAAGACCTCAATGAAAAACTGTTTTTT.

The rearrangement links TRBV3-1 to TRBJ1-4, with 8 bases matching TRBD1. This CDR3 contains 14 residues. The germline CDR1 and CDR2 sequences are LGHDT and YNNKEL (reference sequence). V was pared by 6 bases and J by 6 bases, with 6 bases of the junction left unmatched. CDR3 coding DNA: TGTGCCAGCAGTCCGGACAGGGAAGATGAAAAACTGTTTTTT. Its protein product is CASSPDREDEKLFF.